This TCR beta chain was obtained from a study of cytomegalovirus exposure and HLA in healthy donors. There are 15 residues in the CDR3. CDR1 is MNHGY and CDR2 is SVAAGI in the germline V gene. The V and J ends lost 5 bases and 6 bases respectively, with 19 bases between them. PCR involved 60 Vbeta and 13 Jbeta primers. TCRdb's table, derived via immunoSEQ multiplex PCR, lists solely in-frame clones and lacks some. This sample has 200,000 or so clones, with 82% found just once. The TCR was taken from a woman in her fifties or sixties in good health and CMV-seropositive. The chain combines TRBV6-9 with TRBJ1-1; D possibly corresponds to TRBD1 (6 bases). Material for sequencing was PBMCs. Here the CDR3 reads CASSPTSGVGPEAFF. The CDR3 coding sequence is TGTGCCAGCAGTCCGACCTCAGGGGTTGGTCCTGAAGCTTTCTTT.